This is a list of T cell receptor beta chains from one sample in a study of blood T cell repertoires in COVID-19. The data were produced by immunoSEQ multiplex PCR, yet TCRdb's version contains in-frame clones alone and is incomplete. The sample lists 400,000 to 450,000 clones; around 87% were seen once. The sequencing sample was made of PBMCs or T cells enriched from blood (not recorded which). These receptors were taken from a man under 40 who had recovered from COVID-19. The CDR3 runs from the conserved cysteine through the conserved F or W. A D gene is named only where the DNA matches it firmly. Size values are once, few and many counts, or a class for expanded clones, and some rows have none.

CDR3nt,CDR3aa,v_gene,len,abundance,j_gene,d_gene
TGTGCCAGCAGGGACAGGGCGTTTGACACTGAAGCTTTCTTT,CASRDRAFDTEAFF,TRBV7-8,14,NA,TRBJ1-1,TRBD1
TGTGCCAGCAGCTTAGGGACCGTGGAAAGGGGTTCTAAGCAGTACTTC,CASSLGTVERGSKQYF,TRBV7-2,16,once,TRBJ2-7,NA
TGCGCCAGCAGTGACGGGACAGCTGGTGCACTTTTCTTT,CASSDGTAGALFF,TRBV10-1,13,NA,TRBJ1-1,TRBD1
TGCGCCAGCAGCTTAAGCGGGAGCTCCTACGAGCAGTACTTC,CASSLSGSSYEQYF,TRBV5-1,14,NA,TRBJ2-7,TRBD2
TGTGCCAGCAGCTTGCGAGGTAACTACGAGCAGTACTTC,CASSLRGNYEQYF,TRBV5-4,13,NA,TRBJ2-7,NA
TGTGCCAGCAGGGGAACCGGGACAGGGTCTTATGGCTACACCTTC,CASRGTGTGSYGYTF,TRBV28,15,NA,TRBJ1-2,TRBD1
TGTGCCAGCAGCCCCAGGAAGGGGGAGACCCAGTACTTC,CASSPRKGETQYF,TRBV27,13,many,TRBJ2-5,NA
TGTGCCAGCAGTGAAGCGATGGGTCCGGGACAGAATAACTATGGCTACACCTTC,CASSEAMGPGQNNYGYTF,TRBV6-1,18,NA,TRBJ1-2,TRBD1
TGTGCCAGCTCACCGTTCGGTCTTCAGGACTCTGGAAACACCATATATTTT,CASSPFGLQDSGNTIYF,TRBV18,17,NA,TRBJ1-3,NA
TGTGCCAGCAGTTTTCAGGGCCACACCGGGGAGCTGTTTTTT,CASSFQGHTGELFF,TRBV27,14,NA,TRBJ2-2,NA
TGTGCCAGCAGCCGGGACAGGGTGGATCAGCCCCAGCATTTT,CASSRDRVDQPQHF,TRBV6-4,14,NA,TRBJ1-5,TRBD1
TGTGCCAGCAGCTCAGGGAACAACTACGAGCAGTACTTC,CASSSGNNYEQYF,TRBV6-5,13,NA,TRBJ2-7,NA
TGTGCCAGTAGCCCGCCGGGACAGGGAGGAAACACCATATATTTT,CASSPPGQGGNTIYF,TRBV19,15,NA,TRBJ1-3,TRBD1
TGTGCCAGCAGCAAAGCGCTAGGCTCAACGAAGGGCTACACCTTC,CASSKALGSTKGYTF,TRBV21-1,15,few,TRBJ1-2,NA
TGTGCCAGCAGTTTAGGACAATTCTACGAGCAGTACTTC,CASSLGQFYEQYF,TRBV27,13,NA,TRBJ2-7,NA
TGTGCCAGCAGTTACTCGAGACAGGTCCTTGAAGCTTTCTTT,CASSYSRQVLEAFF,TRBV6-5,14,few,TRBJ1-1,NA